Ten or more counts support the clone carrying this T cell receptor beta chain. TCRdb re-called the RACE reads with MiXCR, one entry per CDR3 protein. The data hold 42,000 or so distinct CDR3 sequences, with approximately 9% observed a single time. This sample is drawn from a study of human T cells and chemical hapten exposure. Sample time point: patch test 2, 6 weeks after DPC sensitization. Sample treatment: therapeutic diphenylcyclopropenone sensitization with weekly scalp DPC. The germline gives CDR1 MNHNS, CDR2 SASEGT. V trimming: 7 bases; J trimming: 1 base; junction bases outside the gene matches: 3. CDR3 length: 13 amino acids.

The gene calls are TRBV6-1 and TRBJ1-2; 7 bases map to TRBD1. The specimen was whole blood, collected in connection with sensitization to the hapten diphenylcyclopropenone (DPC). This receptor was taken from a woman aged 40-49 years with alopecia areata. Some clones in this sample may be carry-over from other donors' samples. The chain's CDR3 is CASNRDSNYGYTF. The DNA for the CDR3 is TGTGCCAGCAACCGGGACAGTAACTATGGCTACACCTTC.